The present entry profiles one T cell receptor (beta chain) with its context. This entry comes from a study of shared clonotypes between healthy human individuals. Profiled with immunoSEQ multiplex PCR; TCRdb holds only in-frame clones, not every one. The repertoire holds about 2,500,000 clones, with around 90% as singletons. V was shortened by 4 bases and J by 3 bases, with 11 bases between the two germline ends. Germline V gives CDR1 SGHDT, CDR2 YYEEEE. The CDR3 is 13 residues long. Sample: naive CD4+ T cells sorted from blood. Subset described: CD45RA+ positively selected. V is TRBV5-6 and J is TRBJ2-7, with D possibly being TRBD2 (5 bases). This receptor was obtained from a man aged 18 to 35 in good health. CDR3 DNA sequence: TGTGCCAGCAGCAGAAGCGGTGGCTACGAGCAGTACTTC. This translates into CASSRSGGYEQYF. Full variable domain (remainder filled in from reference TRBV5-6 and TRBJ2-7): DAGVTQSPTHLIKTRGQQVTLRCSPKSGHDTVSWYQQALGQGPQFIFQYYEEEERQRGNFPDRFSGHQFPNYSSELNVNALLLGDSALYLCASSRSGGYEQYFGPGTRLTVT.